This passage covers 17 T cell receptor beta chains from one sample sequenced in a study of a mutant IDH1 vaccine in newly diagnosed glioma (dated by TCRdb to 2020 to 2023). For these TCRs, the target antigens are not known. Libraries were constructed by the immunoSEQ multiplex PCR assay. TCRdb provides this immuneACCESS table in a form limited to in-frame rearrangements. Some clones are lacking; in checked studies, under half of them reflect an unresolved V gene, and why the rest are absent is not known. The sample table records roughly 30,000 clones; roughly 86% of these occur just once. The biggest ten clones account for roughly 15% of the sample. The time point label of this sample denotes: week 35, safety follow-up. A 20-mer mutant IDH1 peptide at 300 micrograms in Montanide made up each vaccine dose, which was injected subcutaneously together with topical imiquimod. This specimen consisted of PBMCs, obtained from a glioma patient whose treatment included an IDH1 peptide vaccine. Every receptor here comes from a man aged 25 to 40 with glioma.

This clone was detected once. V and J are TRBV5-1 and TRBJ1-3, with D possibly matching TRBD1 (5 bases). The V gene lost 4 bases and the J gene lost 0 bases, with 14 bases spanning the gap. The germline V gene has CDR1 SGHRS and CDR2 YFSETQ. CDR3 size: 16 residues. Here the CDR3 reads CASSVGGGISGNTIYF. CDR3 coding DNA: TGCGCCAGCAGCGTCGGGGGGGGGATCTCTGGAAACACCATATATTTT.

This clone was counted once. The chain's CDR3 is CASSFGQGNQPQHF. As DNA, the CDR3 is TGTGCCAGCAGCTTCGGACAGGGGAATCAGCCCCAGCATTTT. V gene TRBV7-9 combines with J gene TRBJ1-5; 9 bases align to TRBD1. Trimming took 3 bases from V and 4 from J; bases not matched to a gene: 1. There are 14 residues in the CDR3. CDR1 and CDR2 (germline): SEHNR, FQNEAQ (reference sequence).

J is TRBJ1-5 and V is TRBV6-5; the D is unclear. Trimming took 2 bases from V and 4 from J, leaving 9 bases between them. Germline V gene data show CDR1 as MNHEY and CDR2 as SVGAGI. This CDR3 is built from 14 residues. CDR3 sequence (DNA): TGTGCCAGCAGTTACATCGATGGAAATCAGCCCCAGCATTTT. It translates to CASSYIDGNQPQHF.

The V gene is TRBV7-9, the J gene TRBJ1-5; D is undetermined. The germline CDR1 and CDR2 sequences are SEHNR and FQNEAQ (reference sequence). There are 13 residues in the CDR3. V lost 6 bases and J 0 bases, leaving 6 bases between the germline ends. CDR3 protein: CASSLNSNQPQHF. CDR3 DNA: TGTGCCAGCAGTCTCAATAGCAATCAGCCCCAGCATTTT.

This clone showed up just once. This chain joins TRBV2 and TRBJ2-7; no clear D. CDR1 is SNHLY, CDR2 FYNNEI, per germline. The CDR3 loop spans 15 amino acids. V lost 5 bases to trimming and J lost 0 bases, with 14 bases between them. DNA for the CDR3: TGTGCCAGCAGTTCGCAACATTCAAGCTCCTACGAGCAGTACTTC. Translating it yields CASSSQHSSSYEQYF.

The chain recombines TRBV5-4 with TRBJ1-2, with 8 bases matching TRBD1. The junction had 6 bases not matched to a gene; V was cut back by 0 bases and J by 8 bases. The CDR3 sequence is 14 residues long. The germline V gene encodes CDR1 SGHNT and CDR2 YYREEE (reference sequence). CDR3 protein: CASSLAGSGGGYTF. The CDR3 DNA reads as TGTGCCAGCAGCTTGGCCGGGTCAGGGGGCGGCTACACCTTC.

V usage is TRBV6-5 and J usage is TRBJ2-7; D call uncertain. The ends were cut back, 0 bases at V and 6 bases at J, with 9 bases in the middle. The CDR3 covers 13 residues. Germline CDR1 reads MNHEY; CDR2 reads SVGAGI. The CDR3 spells CASSYSAGSEQYF. DNA of the CDR3: TGTGCCAGCAGTTACTCGGCAGGCAGCGAGCAGTACTTC.

The chain recombines TRBV5-5 with TRBJ1-3, with 8 bases that match TRBD1. The germline gives CDR1 SGHKS, CDR2 YYEKEE (reference sequence). The CDR3 totals 15 residues. V was clipped by 0 bases and J by 1 base; unmatched bases: 0. CDR3 sequence reads: CASSLGTGSGNTIYF. The CDR3 DNA sequence: TGTGCCAGCAGCTTGGGGACAGGGTCTGGAAACACCATATATTTT.

The rearrangement joins TRBV5-1 to TRBJ2-7, with TRBD1 identical over 9 bases. The CDR3 spans 15 residues. Germline CDR1 SGHRS, CDR2 YFSETQ. The ends lost 4 bases at V and 3 bases at J; junction bases unmatched: 8. The CDR3 coding sequence is TGCGCCAGCAGCCCCGGGGGGACAGGGTACTACGAGCAGTACTTC. Its protein is CASSPGGTGYYEQYF. Full variable domain (rest looked up from reference TRBV5-1 and TRBJ2-7): KAGVTQTPRYLIKTRGQQVTLSCSPISGHRSVSWYQQTPGQGLQFLFEYFSETQRNKGNFPGRFSGRQFSNSRSEMNVSTLELGDSALYLCASSPGGTGYYEQYFGPGTRLTVT.

The chain joins TRBV7-9 to TRBJ1-3; D is perhaps TRBD1 (5 bases). Trimming stripped 3 bases from V and 4 bases from J, with 13 bases between. Germline V CDR1 and CDR2: SEHNR, FQNEAQ (reference sequence). This CDR3 is built from 15 residues. CDR3 loop: CASSFTGTAGNTIYF. CDR3 coding DNA: TGTGCCAGCAGCTTTACCGGGACGGCGGGAAACACCATATATTTT.

The chain combines TRBV5-1 with TRBJ2-2; TRBD1 or TRBD2 may be the D gene (5 bases each). The germline V and J ends were trimmed by 2 bases and 2 bases, with 10 bases remaining between them. The CDR3 has 15 residues. Germline CDR1 is SGHRS and CDR2 is YFSETQ. CDR3 nucleotides: TGCGCCAGCAGCTTAGGGGACGGAAACACCGGGGAGCTGTTTTTT. Translated: CASSLGDGNTGELFF.

The rearrangement links TRBV30 to TRBJ1-1; D is undetermined. Germline loops: CDR1 GTSNPN, CDR2 SVGIG (reference sequence). V was clipped by 1 base and J by 3 bases, with 15 bases between them. The CDR3 runs 15 residues. The CDR3 DNA is TGTGCCTGGAGTGGAATCCCCCGGGGTTACACTGAAGCTTTCTTT. This translates into CAWSGIPRGYTEAFF.

CDR3 sequence: CASSLSGRGNYGYTF. CDR3 in DNA: TGTGCCAGCAGCTTAAGCGGCAGGGGGAACTATGGCTACACCTTC. The chain is built from TRBV7-9 and TRBJ1-2; 7 bases map to TRBD1. The V segment lost 2 bases and the J segment 2 bases; nucleotides outside the gene matches: 5. The germline V gene has CDR1 SEHNR and CDR2 FQNEAQ (reference sequence). The CDR3 totals 15 residues.

This rearrangement joins TRBV11-2 to TRBJ2-1; TRBD1 aligns across 7 bases. This CDR3 has 17 residues. The V gene's germline CDR1 is SGHAT and CDR2 FQNNGV. V trimming: 3 bases; J trimming: 6 bases; junction bases outside the gene matches: 14. CDR3 nucleotides: TGTGCCAGCAGCTTTTTATCAGCCGGGACAGCCTTCAATGAGCAGTTCTTC. Amino acid sequence: CASSFLSAGTAFNEQFF.

The chain employs TRBV5-1 and TRBJ1-2, with D possibly matching TRBD1 (5 bases). Per germline, CDR1 SGHRS and CDR2 YFSETQ. The CDR3 is 13 amino acids. The ends were cut back, 1 base at V and 4 bases at J, with 8 bases in the middle. The DNA of the CDR3 is TGCGCCAGCAGCTTGCAGGGTAGCTATGGCTACACCTTC. This translates into CASSLQGSYGYTF.

The chain recombines TRBV5-6 with TRBJ2-1, with 14 bases lining up with TRBD2. V was pared by 8 bases and J by 10 bases, with 20 bases of the junction left unmatched. Germline CDR1 SGHDT, CDR2 YYEEEE. The CDR3 consists of 18 residues. As DNA, the CDR3 is TGTGCCAGTTATCATCTATCAGACCCGGGACTAGCGGGAGACGAGCAGTTCTTC. Its translation is CASYHLSDPGLAGDEQFF.

The chain links TRBV19 to TRBJ2-1; TRBD1 aligns across 7 bases. The CDR3 spans 16 residues. Germline loops: CDR1 LNHDA, CDR2 SQIVND (reference sequence). Unmatched junction bases numbered 13, after V lost 11 bases and J lost 0 bases. This CDR3 is CASGTDLYSSYNEQFF. CDR3 DNA: TGTGCCTCCGGGACAGATTTATATAGCTCCTACAATGAGCAGTTCTTC.